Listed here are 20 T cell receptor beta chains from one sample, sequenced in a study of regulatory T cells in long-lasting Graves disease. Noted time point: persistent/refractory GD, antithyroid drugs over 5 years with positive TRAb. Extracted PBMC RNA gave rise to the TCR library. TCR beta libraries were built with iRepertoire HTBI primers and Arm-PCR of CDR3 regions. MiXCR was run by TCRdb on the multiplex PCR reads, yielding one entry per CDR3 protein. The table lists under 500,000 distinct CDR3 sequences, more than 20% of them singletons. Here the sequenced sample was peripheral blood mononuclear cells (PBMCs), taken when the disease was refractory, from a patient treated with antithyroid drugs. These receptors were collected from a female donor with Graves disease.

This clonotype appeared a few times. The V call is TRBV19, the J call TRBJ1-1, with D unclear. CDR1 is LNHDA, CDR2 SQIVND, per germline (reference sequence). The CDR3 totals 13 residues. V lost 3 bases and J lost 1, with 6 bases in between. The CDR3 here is CASSIGTNTEAFF. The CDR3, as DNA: TGTGCCAGTAGTATTGGTACGAACACTGAAGCTTTCTTT.

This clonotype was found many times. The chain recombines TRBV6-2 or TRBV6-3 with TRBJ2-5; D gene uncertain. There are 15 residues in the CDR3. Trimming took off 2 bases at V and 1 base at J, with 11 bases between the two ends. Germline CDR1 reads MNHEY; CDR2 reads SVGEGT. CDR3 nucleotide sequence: TGTGCCAGCAGTTACCGTCCCGCGATCCAAGAGACCCAGTACTTC. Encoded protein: CASSYRPAIQETQYF.

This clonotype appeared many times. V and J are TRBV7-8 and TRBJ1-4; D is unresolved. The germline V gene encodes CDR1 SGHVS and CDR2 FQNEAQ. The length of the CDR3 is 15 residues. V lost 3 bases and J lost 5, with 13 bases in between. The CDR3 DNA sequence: TGTGCCAGCAGCTTTTCTGGCGGCAAAAATGAAAAACTGTTTTTT. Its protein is CASSFSGGKNEKLFF.

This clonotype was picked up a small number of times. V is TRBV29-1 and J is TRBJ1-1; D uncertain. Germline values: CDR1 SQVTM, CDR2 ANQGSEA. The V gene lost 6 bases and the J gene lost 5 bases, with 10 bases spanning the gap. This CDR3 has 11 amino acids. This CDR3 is CSVPRGTEAFF. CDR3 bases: TGCAGCGTCCCCAGAGGGACTGAAGCTTTCTTT.

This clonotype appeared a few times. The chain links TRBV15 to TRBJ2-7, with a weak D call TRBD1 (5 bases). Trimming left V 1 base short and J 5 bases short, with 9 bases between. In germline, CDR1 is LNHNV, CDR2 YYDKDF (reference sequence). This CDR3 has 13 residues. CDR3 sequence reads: CATSRGPRDEQYF. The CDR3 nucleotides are TGTGCCACCAGCAGAGGCCCCAGGGACGAGCAGTACTTC.

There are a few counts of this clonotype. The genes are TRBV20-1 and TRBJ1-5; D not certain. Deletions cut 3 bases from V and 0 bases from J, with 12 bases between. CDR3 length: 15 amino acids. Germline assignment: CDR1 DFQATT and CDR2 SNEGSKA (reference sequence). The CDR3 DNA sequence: TGCAGTGCTAGTCCGACTGTCTATAGCAATCAGCCCCAGCATTTT. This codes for CSASPTVYSNQPQHF.

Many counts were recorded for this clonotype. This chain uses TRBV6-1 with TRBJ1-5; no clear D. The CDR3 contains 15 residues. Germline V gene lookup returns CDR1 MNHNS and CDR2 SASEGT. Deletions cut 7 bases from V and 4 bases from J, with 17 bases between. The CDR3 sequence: CASNLEGRANQPQHF. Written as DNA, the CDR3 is TGTGCCAGCAACCTAGAAGGACGGGCAAATCAGCCCCAGCATTTT.

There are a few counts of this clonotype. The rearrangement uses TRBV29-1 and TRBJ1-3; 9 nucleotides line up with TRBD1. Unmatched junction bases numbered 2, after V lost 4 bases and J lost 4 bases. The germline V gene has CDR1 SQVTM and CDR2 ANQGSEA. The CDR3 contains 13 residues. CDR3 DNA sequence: TGCAGCGTTGGGACAGGGGTCGGAAACACCATATATTTT. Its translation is CSVGTGVGNTIYF.

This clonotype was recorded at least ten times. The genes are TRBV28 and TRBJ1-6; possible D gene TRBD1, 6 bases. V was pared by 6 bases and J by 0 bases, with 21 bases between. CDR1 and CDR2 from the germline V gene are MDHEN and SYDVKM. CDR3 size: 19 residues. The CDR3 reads CASRKYGTLGSSYNSPLHF. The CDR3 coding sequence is TGTGCCAGCAGAAAATACGGGACACTTGGGAGCTCCTATAATTCACCCCTCCACTTT. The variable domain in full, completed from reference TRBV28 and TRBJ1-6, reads DVKVTQSSRYLVKRTGEKVFLECVQDMDHENMFWYRQDPGLGLRLIYFSYDVKMKEKGDIPEGYSVSREKKERFSLILESASTNQTSMYLCASRKYGTLGSSYNSPLHFGNGTRLTVT.

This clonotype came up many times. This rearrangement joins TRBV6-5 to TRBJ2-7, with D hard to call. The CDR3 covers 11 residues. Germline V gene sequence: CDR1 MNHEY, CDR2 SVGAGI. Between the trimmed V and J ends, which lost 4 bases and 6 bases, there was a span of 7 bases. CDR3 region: CASSSKGEQYF. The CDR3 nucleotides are TGTGCCAGCAGTTCCAAGGGCGAGCAGTACTTC.

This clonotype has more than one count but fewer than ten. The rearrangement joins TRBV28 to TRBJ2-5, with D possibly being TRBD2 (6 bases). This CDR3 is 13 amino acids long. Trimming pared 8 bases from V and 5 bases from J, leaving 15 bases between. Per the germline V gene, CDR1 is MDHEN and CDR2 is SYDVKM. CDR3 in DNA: TGTGCCAGCTTTGTGGGGGGAGAGGAGACCCAGTACTTC. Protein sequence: CASFVGGEETQYF. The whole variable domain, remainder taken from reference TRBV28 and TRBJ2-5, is DVKVTQSSRYLVKRTGEKVFLECVQDMDHENMFWYRQDPGLGLRLIYFSYDVKMKEKGDIPEGYSVSREKKERFSLILESASTNQTSMYLCASFVGGEETQYFGPGTRLLVL.

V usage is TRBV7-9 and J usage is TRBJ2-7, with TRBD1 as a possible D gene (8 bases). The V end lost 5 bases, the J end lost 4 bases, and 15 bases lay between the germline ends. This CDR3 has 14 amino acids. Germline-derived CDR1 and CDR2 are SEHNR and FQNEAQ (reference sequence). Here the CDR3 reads CASSVQGGGYEQYF. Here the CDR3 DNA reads TGTGCCAGCAGCGTACAGGGGGGAGGGTACGAGCAGTACTTC.

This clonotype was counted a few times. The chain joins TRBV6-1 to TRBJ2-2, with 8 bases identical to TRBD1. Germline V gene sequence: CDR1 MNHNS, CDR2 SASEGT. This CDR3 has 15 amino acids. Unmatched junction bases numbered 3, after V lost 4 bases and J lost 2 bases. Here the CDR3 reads CASSVTGENTGELFF. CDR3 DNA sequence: TGTGCCAGCAGTGTGACAGGGGAAAACACCGGGGAGCTGTTTTTT.

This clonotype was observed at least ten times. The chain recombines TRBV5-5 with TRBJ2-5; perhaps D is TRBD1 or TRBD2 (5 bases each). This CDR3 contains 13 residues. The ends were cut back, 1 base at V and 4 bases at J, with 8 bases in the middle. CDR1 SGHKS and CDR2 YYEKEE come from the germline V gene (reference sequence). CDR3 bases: TGTGCCAGCAGCTTGATCGGGGCAGAGACCCAGTACTTC. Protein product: CASSLIGAETQYF.

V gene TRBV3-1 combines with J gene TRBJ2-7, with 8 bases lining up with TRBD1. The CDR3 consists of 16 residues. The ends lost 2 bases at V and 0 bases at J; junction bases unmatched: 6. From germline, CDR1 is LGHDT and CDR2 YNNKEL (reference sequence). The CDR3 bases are TGTGCCAGCAGCCAATTTCCGGGACAGGCCTCCTACGAGCAGTACTTC. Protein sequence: CASSQFPGQASYEQYF.

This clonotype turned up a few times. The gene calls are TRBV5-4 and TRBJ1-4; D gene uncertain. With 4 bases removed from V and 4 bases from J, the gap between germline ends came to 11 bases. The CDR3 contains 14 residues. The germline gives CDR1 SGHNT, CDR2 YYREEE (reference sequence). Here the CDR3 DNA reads TGTGCCAGCAGCGTCGACACCTATAATGAAAAACTGTTTTTT. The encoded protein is CASSVDTYNEKLFF.

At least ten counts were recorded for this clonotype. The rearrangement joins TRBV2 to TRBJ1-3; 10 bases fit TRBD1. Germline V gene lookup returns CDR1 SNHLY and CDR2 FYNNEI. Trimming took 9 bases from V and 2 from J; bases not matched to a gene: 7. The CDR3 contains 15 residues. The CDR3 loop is CASRAGTGAGNTIYF. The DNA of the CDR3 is TGTGCCAGTCGAGCGGGGACAGGGGCTGGAAACACCATATATTTT.

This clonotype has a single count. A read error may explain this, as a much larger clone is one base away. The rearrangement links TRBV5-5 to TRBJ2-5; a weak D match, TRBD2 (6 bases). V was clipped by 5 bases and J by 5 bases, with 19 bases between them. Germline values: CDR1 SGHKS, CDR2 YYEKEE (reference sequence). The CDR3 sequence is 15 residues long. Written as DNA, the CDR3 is TGTGCCAGCAGATCAAGATCCGGGAGCACGGAGACCCAGTACTTC. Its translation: CASRSRSGSTETQYF.

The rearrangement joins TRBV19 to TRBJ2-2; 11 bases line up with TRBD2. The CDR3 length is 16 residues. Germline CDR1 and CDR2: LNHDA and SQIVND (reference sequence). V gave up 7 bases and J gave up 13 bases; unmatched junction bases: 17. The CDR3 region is CASTETTSGRSKRLFF. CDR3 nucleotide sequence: TGTGCCAGTACCGAAACCACTAGCGGGAGATCGAAGCGGCTGTTTTTT. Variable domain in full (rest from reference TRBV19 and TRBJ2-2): DGGITQSPKYLFRKEGQNVTLSCEQNLNHDAMYWYRQDPGQGLRLIYYSQIVNDFQKGDIAEGYSVSREKKESFPLTVTSAQKNPTAFYLCASTETTSGRSKRLFFGEGSRLTVL.

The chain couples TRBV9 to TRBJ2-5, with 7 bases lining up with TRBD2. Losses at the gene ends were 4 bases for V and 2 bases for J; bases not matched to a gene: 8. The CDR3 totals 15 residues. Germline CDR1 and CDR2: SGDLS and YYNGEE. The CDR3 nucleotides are TGTGCCAGCAGCAACCTAGCGGAAAAACAAGAGACCCAGTACTTC. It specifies CASSNLAEKQETQYF.